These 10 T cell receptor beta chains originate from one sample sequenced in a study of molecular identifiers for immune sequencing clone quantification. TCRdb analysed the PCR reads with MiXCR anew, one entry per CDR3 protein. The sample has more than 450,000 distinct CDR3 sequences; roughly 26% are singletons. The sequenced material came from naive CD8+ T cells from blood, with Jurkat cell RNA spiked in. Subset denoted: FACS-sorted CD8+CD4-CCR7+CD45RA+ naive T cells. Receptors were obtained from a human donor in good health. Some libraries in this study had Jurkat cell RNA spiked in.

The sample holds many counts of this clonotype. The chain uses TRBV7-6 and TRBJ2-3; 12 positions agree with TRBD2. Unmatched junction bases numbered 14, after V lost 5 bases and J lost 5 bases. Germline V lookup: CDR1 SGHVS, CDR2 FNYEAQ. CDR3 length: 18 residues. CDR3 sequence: CASSPRNSLAGGKDTQYF. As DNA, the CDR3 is TGTGCCAGCAGCCCGAGGAATTCACTAGCGGGAGGAAAAGATACGCAGTATTTT. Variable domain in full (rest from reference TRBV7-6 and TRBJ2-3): GAGVSQSPRYKVTKRGQDVALRCDPISGHVSLYWYRQALGQGPEFLTYFNYEAQQDKSGLPNDRFSAERPEGSISTLTIQRTEQRDSAMYRCASSPRNSLAGGKDTQYFGPGTRLTVL.

The CDR3, as DNA: TGTGCCAGCAGCCCGGACAGGGATAATGGCTACACCTTC. Its protein product is CASSPDRDNGYTF. V and J are TRBV6-6 and TRBJ1-2, with 8 positions matching TRBD1. This CDR3 has 13 residues. Trimming cost V 6 bases and J 6 bases; bases outside gene matches: 6. Germline V lookup: CDR1 MNHNY, CDR2 SVGAGI (reference sequence).

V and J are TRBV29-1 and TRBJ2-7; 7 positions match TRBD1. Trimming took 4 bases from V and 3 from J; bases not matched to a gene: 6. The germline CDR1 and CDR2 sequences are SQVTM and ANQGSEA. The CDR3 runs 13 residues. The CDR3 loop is CSVVQTGFYEQYF. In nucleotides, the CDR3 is TGCAGCGTTGTGCAGACAGGGTTCTACGAGCAGTACTTC.

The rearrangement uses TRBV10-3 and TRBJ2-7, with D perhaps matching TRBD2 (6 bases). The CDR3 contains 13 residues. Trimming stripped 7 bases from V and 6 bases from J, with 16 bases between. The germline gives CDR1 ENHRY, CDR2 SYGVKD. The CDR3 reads CAINDLASLEQYF. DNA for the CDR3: TGTGCCATCAACGACCTAGCGTCCCTCGAGCAGTACTTC.

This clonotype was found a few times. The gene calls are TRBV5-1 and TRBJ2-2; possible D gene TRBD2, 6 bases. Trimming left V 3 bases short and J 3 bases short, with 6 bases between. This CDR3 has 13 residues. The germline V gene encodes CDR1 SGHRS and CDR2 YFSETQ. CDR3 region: CASSWEDTGELFF. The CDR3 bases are TGCGCCAGCAGCTGGGAGGACACCGGGGAGCTGTTTTTT.

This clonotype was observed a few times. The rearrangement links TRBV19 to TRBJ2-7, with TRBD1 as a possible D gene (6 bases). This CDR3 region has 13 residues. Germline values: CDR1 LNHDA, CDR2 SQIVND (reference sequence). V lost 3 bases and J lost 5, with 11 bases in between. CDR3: CASSIWQGNEQYF. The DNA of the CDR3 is TGTGCCAGTAGTATCTGGCAGGGGAACGAGCAGTACTTC.

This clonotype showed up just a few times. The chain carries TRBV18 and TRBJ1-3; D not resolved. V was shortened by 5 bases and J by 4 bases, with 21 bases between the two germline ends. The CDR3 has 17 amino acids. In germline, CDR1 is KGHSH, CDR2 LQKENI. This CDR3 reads CASSSEFSSGLGNTIYF. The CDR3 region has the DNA TGTGCCAGCTCATCAGAATTTTCTTCAGGCCTCGGAAACACCATATATTTT.

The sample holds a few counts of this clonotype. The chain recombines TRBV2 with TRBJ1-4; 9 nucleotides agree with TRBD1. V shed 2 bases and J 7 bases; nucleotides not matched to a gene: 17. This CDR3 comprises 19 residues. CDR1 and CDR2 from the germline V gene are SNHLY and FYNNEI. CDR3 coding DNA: TGTGCCAGCAGTGAAACATCCTCAAATACCGGGACAGGGTTTGAAAAACTGTTTTTT. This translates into CASSETSSNTGTGFEKLFF.

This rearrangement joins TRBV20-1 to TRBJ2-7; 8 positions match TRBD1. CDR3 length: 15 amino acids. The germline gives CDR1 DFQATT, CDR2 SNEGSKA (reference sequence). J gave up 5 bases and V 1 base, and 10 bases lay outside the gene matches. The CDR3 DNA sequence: TGCAGTGCTAGAGGGCCTACAGGGGGTCTCAACGAGCAGTACTTC. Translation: CSARGPTGGLNEQYF.

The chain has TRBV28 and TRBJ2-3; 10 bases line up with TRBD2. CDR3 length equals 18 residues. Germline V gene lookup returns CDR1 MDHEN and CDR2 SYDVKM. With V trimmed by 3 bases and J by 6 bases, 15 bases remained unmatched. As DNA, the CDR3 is TGTGCCAGCAGTTTTCTAGCGGGAGAGGTTCAGGAAAGTGATACGCAGTATTTT. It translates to CASSFLAGEVQESDTQYF. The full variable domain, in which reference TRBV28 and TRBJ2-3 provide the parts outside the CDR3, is DVKVTQSSRYLVKRTGEKVFLECVQDMDHENMFWYRQDPGLGLRLIYFSYDVKMKEKGDIPEGYSVSREKKERFSLILESASTNQTSMYLCASSFLAGEVQESDTQYFGPGTRLTVL.